Presented here are 22 T cell receptor beta chains from one specimen sequenced in a study of blood T cells in healthy people across ages (dated by TCRdb to about 2015). The library was built by means of 5' RACE. Sequencing relied on an Illumina HiSeq 2500. A second roughly 6 to 11 cycle PCR used a sample-barcoded 5' primer and a J-beta primer mix. TCRdb redid the processing of the public reads, applying fastp at Q25 and MiXCR, and retained in-frame beta chains. When rows share a CDR3 protein, they turn into one entry using the most common DNA and genes. The sample includes 800,000 or so distinct CDR3 sequences, with just under 25% observed a single time. Around 3.6% of the sample rests with the top ten. The same sample was also used in a study of T cells of mothers and their children.

Sequenced input: blood. The receptor set was obtained from a boy between 10 and 17 years old in good health.

This clonotype was seen more than once but under ten times. The J gene is TRBJ2-7, the V gene TRBV28, with a tentative D call TRBD1 (6 bases). Germline V gene sequence: CDR1 MDHEN, CDR2 SYDVKM. The CDR3 is 15 residues long. Trimming removed 5 bases from V and 0 bases from J, with 14 bases in between. The CDR3 loop is CASSLTGPPSYEQYF. CDR3 nucleotides: TGTGCCAGCAGTCTAACAGGGCCCCCCTCCTACGAGCAGTACTTC.

The chain uses TRBV2 and TRBJ2-3; weak D call: TRBD1 (5 bases). The tail of the sequence fits TRBJ2-1 better, so the J call may be wrong. This CDR3 comprises 11 residues. Germline CDR1 is SNHLY and CDR2 is FYNNEI. CDR3: CASSTGEKQFF. Here the CDR3 DNA reads TGTGCCAGCAGTACAGGCGAGAAACAGTTCTTC.

The chain links TRBV29-1 to TRBJ1-4; D gene unclear. This CDR3 is 13 amino acids long. V lost 4 bases and J lost 8, with 14 bases in between. Per germline, CDR1 SQVTM and CDR2 ANQGSEA. This chain's CDR3 is CSVVGRGGEKLFF. As DNA, the CDR3 is TGCAGCGTTGTTGGGCGGGGAGGAGAAAAACTGTTTTTT.

This clonotype has ten or more counts. V usage is TRBV29-1 and J usage is TRBJ1-2; the D gene is possibly TRBD1 (5 bases). The length of the CDR3 is 12 residues. Per the germline V gene, CDR1 is SQVTM and CDR2 is ANQGSEA. V lost 5 bases, J lost 2 bases, and 9 bases lay in between. The CDR3 here is CSVQGGNYGYTF. The CDR3 DNA follows: TGCAGCGTTCAGGGCGGAAACTATGGCTACACCTTC.

The chain's CDR3 is CASSLATPFEQYF. CDR3 coding DNA: TGTGCCAGCAGCTTAGCGACGCCTTTCGAGCAGTACTTC. The chain joins TRBV7-2 to TRBJ2-7; D gene ambiguous. Germline V CDR1 and CDR2: SGHTA, FQGNSA. V lost 0 bases and J lost 6, with 9 bases in between. CDR3 length: 13 residues.

This clonotype was observed a handful of times. The CDR3 spells CASSFQGTTGELFF. As DNA, the CDR3 is TGTGCCAGCAGTTTTCAGGGTACCACCGGGGAGCTGTTTTTT. The chain is built from TRBV27 and TRBJ2-2; D is possibly TRBD1 (5 bases). CDR3 length equals 14 residues. Trimming stripped 3 bases from V and 4 bases from J, with 9 bases between. Germline CDR1 and CDR2: MNHEY and SMNVEV (reference sequence).

This clonotype was observed a handful of times. Relative to the germline gene, one junction end is altered; a read error may explain this. The CDR3 sequence is CASSETDEGSTF. The CDR3 DNA follows: TGTGCCAGCAGCGAGACCGACGAGGGCTCCACCTTC. The rearrangement links TRBV7-9 to TRBJ1-2, with no clear D. Germline assignment: CDR1 SEHNR and CDR2 FQNEAQ (reference sequence). This CDR3 is 12 amino acids long.

This clonotype was counted between two and nine times. The chain employs TRBV5-1 and TRBJ1-1; a weak D match, TRBD1 (6 bases). This CDR3 spans 15 amino acids. V shed 6 bases and J shed 5 bases, with 20 bases lying between them. Looked up from germline, CDR1 is SGHRS and CDR2 is YFSETQ. The CDR3 sequence: CASIMGGGHGTEAFF. As DNA, the CDR3 is TGCGCCAGCATCATGGGCGGGGGCCATGGGACTGAAGCTTTCTTT.

This clonotype was found a few times. This chain uses TRBV18 with TRBJ1-4; no firm D call. This CDR3 comprises 15 residues. The V end lost 5 bases, the J end lost 4 bases, and 14 bases lay between the germline ends. Germline loops: CDR1 KGHSH, CDR2 LQKENI. This CDR3 reads CASSISTTINEKLFF. The CDR3 bases are TGTGCCAGCTCAATCTCAACGACAATTAATGAAAAACTGTTTTTT. The full variable domain, completed using reference TRBV18 and TRBJ1-4, is NAGVMQNPRHLVRRRGQEARLRCSPMKGHSHVYWYRQLPEEGLKFMVYLQKENIIDESGMPKERFSAEFPKEGPSILRIQQVVRGDSAAYFCASSISTTINEKLFFGSGTQLSVL.

The V call is TRBV28, the J call TRBJ1-2, with a weak D call TRBD1 (5 bases). This CDR3 has 13 amino acids. Germline assignment: CDR1 MDHEN and CDR2 SYDVKM. V was pared by 10 bases and J by 8 bases, with 20 bases between. The CDR3 nucleotides are TGTGCCACTGCGAGGGGTGGGCTAATGGGCTACACCTTC. This translates into CATARGGLMGYTF.

This clonotype was counted ten times or more. The J gene is TRBJ2-6, the V gene TRBV6-5; D call uncertain. Trimming pared 6 bases from V and 0 bases from J, leaving 12 bases between. The length of the CDR3 is 16 residues. The germline gives CDR1 MNHEY, CDR2 SVGAGI. The CDR3 reads CASSPDRRSGANVLTF. The CDR3 DNA reads TGTGCCAGCAGCCCGGACCGTCGCTCTGGGGCCAACGTCCTGACTTTC.

This chain links TRBV28 with TRBJ2-7; D gene uncertain. Germline assignment: CDR1 MDHEN and CDR2 SYDVKM. The CDR3 has 13 residues. Trimming shortened V by 6 bases and J by 2 bases, and 11 bases separated the two germline ends. CDR3 protein: CASSPVVAYEQYF. The CDR3 DNA is TGTGCCAGCAGCCCGGTGGTGGCCTACGAGCAGTACTTC. The full variable domain, completed using reference TRBV28 and TRBJ2-7, is DVKVTQSSRYLVKRTGEKVFLECVQDMDHENMFWYRQDPGLGLRLIYFSYDVKMKEKGDIPEGYSVSREKKERFSLILESASTNQTSMYLCASSPVVAYEQYFGPGTRLTVT.

This clonotype was detected only a few times. The chain joins TRBV10-3 to TRBJ2-3; 11 bases align to TRBD2. J lost 1 base, V lost 6 bases, and 3 bases had no gene match. The CDR3 extends over 15 amino acids. Per germline, CDR1 ENHRY and CDR2 SYGVKD. The CDR3 sequence: CAISLSGGGTDTQYF. CDR3 bases: TGTGCCATCAGCCTTAGCGGGGGGGGCACAGATACGCAGTATTTT.

This chain uses TRBV27 with TRBJ2-1; D is undetermined. Trimming removed 6 bases at V and 0 bases at J, with 9 bases between. The V gene's germline CDR1 is MNHEY and CDR2 SMNVEV (reference sequence). The CDR3 runs to 14 residues. The CDR3 nucleotides are TGTGCCAGCAGATGGCTAAGCTCCTACAATGAGCAGTTCTTC. Its protein product is CASRWLSSYNEQFF.

This clonotype was detected only a few times. This chain links TRBV9 with TRBJ1-4; a possible D gene is TRBD1 (5 bases). Germline V gives CDR1 SGDLS, CDR2 YYNGEE. This CDR3 spans 15 amino acids. Deletions cut 3 bases from V and 7 bases from J, with 16 bases between. This chain's CDR3 is CASSEREGAAEKLFF. The CDR3 coding sequence is TGTGCCAGCAGCGAGCGGGAAGGGGCGGCTGAAAAACTGTTTTTT.

This clonotype was seen only a few times. The chain combines TRBV28 with TRBJ2-2; possibly TRBD1 or TRBD2 for D (5 bases each). V was cut by 6 bases and J by 4 bases, with 15 bases left in between. This CDR3 is 15 amino acids long. The germline V gene encodes CDR1 MDHEN and CDR2 SYDVKM. The CDR3 protein is CASSLRDGITGELFF. As DNA, the CDR3 is TGTGCCAGCAGCCTACGGGACGGGATCACCGGGGAGCTGTTTTTT.

V and J are TRBV20-1 and TRBJ1-1, with 7 positions matching TRBD1. Germline V gene sequence: CDR1 DFQATT, CDR2 SNEGSKA (reference sequence). After removal of 3 bases from V and 3 bases from J, the junction contained 7 bases not matched to a gene. CDR3 length: 14 amino acids. In DNA form, the CDR3 reads TGCAGTGCTAGTCGCGGACAGGCGGACACTGAAGCTTTCTTT. Protein product: CSASRGQADTEAFF.

This clonotype was found a few times. The J gene is TRBJ1-2, the V gene TRBV30; TRBD1 matches 9 bases. CDR1 and CDR2 from the germline V gene are GTSNPN and SVGIG (reference sequence). CDR3 length: 14 residues. The junction had 8 bases not matched to a gene; V was cut back by 3 bases and J by 6 bases. As DNA, the CDR3 is TGTGCCTGGAGACAGGGGGCGGGAGGTGATGGCTACACCTTC. The encoded protein is CAWRQGAGGDGYTF.

Details on this clonotype: The junction and the germline gene differ at one end; a read error may be behind it. The gene calls are TRBV4-2 and TRBJ2-3; D gene ambiguous. Germline V gene lookup returns CDR1 LGHNA and CDR2 YNFKEQ. CDR3 size: 16 residues. The chain's CDR3 is CASSQAGRFGTDTRYF. The CDR3 nucleotides are TGTGCCAGCAGCCAGGCAGGCCGTTTCGGCACAGATACGCGGTATTTT.

This clonotype has more than one count but fewer than ten. At one end the junction does not follow the germline gene, possibly because of a read error. This chain uses TRBV28 with TRBJ1-5; 10 bases fit TRBD1. There are 17 residues in the CDR3. In germline, CDR1 is MDHEN, CDR2 SYDVKM. DNA for the CDR3: TGTGCCGGCAGTCCCGGGACAGGGGACCCCCGATTTATAGCCCAGCATTTT. Translated, it gives CAGSPGTGDPRFIAQHF.

CDR3 DNA sequence: TGTGCCAGCAGTGAATTAGACAGGGAAGCGCGTGGCTACACCTTC. This encodes CASSELDREARGYTF. This chain uses TRBV25-1 with TRBJ1-2; TRBD1 agrees at 7 bases. Germline CDR1 and CDR2: MGHDK and SYGVNS. The CDR3 length is 15 residues. The V and J ends lost 1 base and 7 bases, in that order; junction bases with no gene match: 9.

This clonotype was observed a handful of times. This chain connects TRBV12-3 or TRBV12-4 to TRBJ1-6; D may be TRBD1 (5 bases). The CDR3 is 17 amino acids. V was pared by 3 bases and J by 5 bases, with 17 bases between. CDR3 region: CASSLPRLGLNNSPLHF. The CDR3 DNA is TGTGCCAGCAGTTTGCCTCGGTTGGGACTAAATAATTCACCCCTCCACTTT.